A selection of T cell receptor beta chains follows, all from one sample in a study of cytomegalovirus exposure and HLA in healthy donors. Sequencing used immunoSEQ multiplex PCR; TCRdb keeps in-frame clones, though not all of them. This table has about 98,000 clones, around 68% appearing once. The specimen sequenced was PBMCs. These receptors came from a man aged 45-65 years in good health and CMV-seronegative. CDR3s include the opening cysteine and the closing phenylalanine or tryptophan. The order of the fields is J gene, clone size, D gene, V gene, CDR3 protein, CDR3 DNA. The D gene is left open where the match is weak. Clone size is not always given. Where it is, it says once, few, many or a class for expanded clones.

J gene: TRBJ2-1
clone size: -
D gene: -
V gene: TRBV27
CDR3 protein: CASSSPRRRGVDNEQFF
CDR3 DNA: TGTGCCAGCAGTTCCCCTAGGCGGAGAGGCGTAGACAATGAGCAGTTCTTC

J gene: TRBJ2-3
clone size: -
D gene: -
V gene: TRBV29-1
CDR3 protein: CSVVRAGTDTQYF
CDR3 DNA: TGCAGCGTTGTACGCGCCGGGACAGATACGCAGTATTTT

J gene: TRBJ2-3
clone size: -
D gene: TRBD2
V gene: TRBV5-4
CDR3 protein: CASSLAGAGEGDTQYF
CDR3 DNA: TGTGCCAGCAGCTTGGCTGGGGCGGGAGAAGGCGATACGCAGTATTTT

J gene: TRBJ2-7
clone size: -
D gene: -
V gene: TRBV11-2
CDR3 protein: CASRYSGRPYEQYF
CDR3 DNA: TGTGCCAGCAGATATAGCGGACGACCCTACGAGCAGTACTTC

J gene: TRBJ2-7
clone size: -
D gene: TRBD2
V gene: TRBV6-5
CDR3 protein: CASKMTSGGAEQYF
CDR3 DNA: TGTGCCAGCAAAATGACTAGCGGGGGGGCCGAGCAGTACTTC

J gene: TRBJ2-2
clone size: -
D gene: TRBD1
V gene: TRBV5-1
CDR3 protein: CASSLGQGGTGELFF
CDR3 DNA: TGCGCCAGCAGCTTGGGACAGGGGGGAACCGGGGAGCTGTTTTTT

J gene: TRBJ2-1
clone size: -
D gene: -
V gene: TRBV19
CDR3 protein: CASSDYYNEQFF
CDR3 DNA: TGTGCCAGTAGTGACTACTACAATGAGCAGTTCTTC

J gene: TRBJ1-2
clone size: -
D gene: -
V gene: TRBV5-6
CDR3 protein: CASSPGVSNYGYTF
CDR3 DNA: TGTGCCAGCAGCCCAGGGGTGTCCAACTATGGCTACACCTTC

J gene: TRBJ1-2
clone size: -
D gene: -
V gene: TRBV5-1
CDR3 protein: CASSAAVGAGRTNYGYTF
CDR3 DNA: TGCGCCAGCAGCGCGGCCGTGGGAGCAGGAAGAACTAACTATGGCTACACCTTC

J gene: TRBJ2-7
clone size: -
D gene: TRBD2
V gene: TRBV10-3
CDR3 protein: CAISGSGGRSYEQYF
CDR3 DNA: TGTGCCATCAGTGGTAGCGGGGGCCGCTCCTACGAGCAGTACTTC

J gene: TRBJ2-2
clone size: -
D gene: -
V gene: TRBV7-2
CDR3 protein: CASSLGVQASLRGELFF
CDR3 DNA: TGTGCCAGCAGCTTAGGGGTCCAGGCTTCCCTAAGAGGGGAGCTGTTTTTT

J gene: TRBJ2-5
clone size: once
D gene: TRBD1
V gene: TRBV6-1
CDR3 protein: CASSPWTGLETQYF
CDR3 DNA: TGTGCCAGCAGTCCCTGGACAGGGCTAGAGACCCAGTACTTC

J gene: TRBJ1-1
clone size: -
D gene: -
V gene: TRBV4-2
CDR3 protein: CASSQGTVMNTEAFF
CDR3 DNA: TGTGCCAGCAGCCAAGGTACAGTCATGAACACTGAAGCTTTCTTT

J gene: TRBJ2-7
clone size: -
D gene: TRBD1
V gene: TRBV6-5
CDR3 protein: CASSLGQGAYEQYF
CDR3 DNA: TGTGCCAGCAGTTTAGGACAGGGGGCCTACGAGCAGTACTTC

J gene: TRBJ2-1
clone size: -
D gene: TRBD2
V gene: TRBV19
CDR3 protein: CASSISAGGFDEQFF
CDR3 DNA: TGTGCCAGTAGTATTTCGGCGGGAGGCTTCGATGAGCAGTTCTTC

J gene: TRBJ1-2
clone size: -
D gene: TRBD1
V gene: TRBV9
CDR3 protein: CASSVAPGQNYGYTF
CDR3 DNA: TGTGCCAGCAGCGTAGCCCCGGGACAGAACTATGGCTACACCTTC

J gene: TRBJ2-6
clone size: many
D gene: -
V gene: TRBV5-1
CDR3 protein: CASTELSGANVLTF
CDR3 DNA: TGCGCCAGCACCGAACTCTCTGGGGCCAACGTCCTGACTTTC

J gene: TRBJ2-2
clone size: -
D gene: -
V gene: TRBV7-9
CDR3 protein: CASSLLGAAGELFF
CDR3 DNA: TGTGCCAGCAGCCTTTTAGGGGCGGCCGGGGAGCTGTTTTTT

J gene: TRBJ2-7
clone size: few
D gene: TRBD1
V gene: TRBV11-3
CDR3 protein: CASSLATGTESYEQYF
CDR3 DNA: TGTGCCAGCAGCTTAGCGACCGGGACAGAGTCCTACGAGCAGTACTTC

J gene: TRBJ1-1
clone size: -
D gene: -
V gene: TRBV4-3
CDR3 protein: CASSPEAHTEAFF
CDR3 DNA: TGCGCCAGCAGCCCAGAAGCGCACACTGAAGCTTTCTTT

J gene: TRBJ1-1
clone size: -
D gene: -
V gene: TRBV6-4
CDR3 protein: CASRLLPDSPDTEAFF
CDR3 DNA: TGTGCCAGCAGACTACTTCCGGACAGTCCGGACACTGAAGCTTTCTTT

J gene: TRBJ2-5
clone size: -
D gene: -
V gene: TRBV30
CDR3 protein: CAWAGAAQETQYF
CDR3 DNA: TGTGCCTGGGCGGGGGCGGCACAAGAGACCCAGTACTTC

J gene: TRBJ1-5
clone size: -
D gene: TRBD1
V gene: TRBV4-1
CDR3 protein: CASSQDGTGANQPQHF
CDR3 DNA: TGCGCCAGCAGCCAAGATGGGACAGGGGCTAATCAGCCCCAGCATTTT

J gene: TRBJ2-1
clone size: few
D gene: TRBD2
V gene: TRBV5-1
CDR3 protein: CASSRASSGGVLNEQFF
CDR3 DNA: TGCGCCAGCAGCAGAGCGTCTAGCGGGGGGGTACTCAATGAGCAGTTCTTC

J gene: TRBJ1-4
clone size: once
D gene: -
V gene: TRBV6-6
CDR3 protein: CASSYIHATNEKLFF
CDR3 DNA: TGTGCCAGCAGTTACATCCATGCAACTAATGAAAAACTGTTTTTT

J gene: TRBJ2-2
clone size: -
D gene: TRBD2
V gene: TRBV9
CDR3 protein: CASSGTSGNTGELFF
CDR3 DNA: TGTGCCAGCAGCGGGACTAGCGGGAACACCGGGGAGCTGTTTTTT